These T cell receptor beta chains were read from a single sample in a study of chemoradiotherapy in HPV16-positive cancers. Profiling relied on immunoSEQ multiplex PCR, and the TCRdb table lists in-frame clones only, not all of them. The sample shows approximately 13,000 clones, approximately 74% of them seen only once. Specimen collection occurred from a patient who underwent chemoradiotherapy. All receptors come from a human donor with HPV-associated anogenital cancer. CDR3s include the opening cysteine and the closing phenylalanine or tryptophan. The order of the fields is J gene, D gene, V gene, clone size, CDR3 protein, CDR3 DNA. A D gene is named only where the DNA matches it firmly. Size tells how often a clone was seen (once, few, many) or the class of an expanded clone, and some rows leave it out.

>TRBJ1-2|NA|TRBV19|once
CASSIGSDYGYTF
TGTGCCAGTAGTATAGGCAGTGACTATGGCTACACCTTC
>TRBJ2-3|TRBD2|TRBV19|NA
CASKRGSGRVDTQYF
TGTGCCAGTAAACGTGGCAGCGGGAGAGTGGATACGCAGTATTTT
>TRBJ1-1|TRBD1|TRBV9|NA
CASSSDQTGMNTEAFF
TGTGCCAGCAGCTCTGACCAGACAGGGATGAACACTGAAGCTTTCTTT
>TRBJ1-2|NA|TRBV2|NA
CASFQGRIGYTF
TGTGCCAGCTTCCAGGGGAGAATTGGCTACACCTTC
>TRBJ1-2|NA|TRBV4-1|once
CASSEVLANYGYTF
TGCGCCAGCAGCGAGGTTCTAGCTAACTATGGCTACACCTTC
>TRBJ2-2|TRBD1|TRBV5-6|NA
CASTPFPGQGAGELFF
TGTGCCAGCACCCCTTTTCCGGGACAGGGAGCCGGGGAGCTGTTTTTT
>TRBJ2-5|NA|TRBV7-3|NA
CASSRIRGAETQYF
TGTGCCAGCAGCCGAATAAGGGGAGCCGAGACCCAGTACTTC
>TRBJ1-2|TRBD1|TRBV4-1|NA
CASSQLGQGREGYTF
TGTGCCAGCAGCCAACTCGGACAGGGTCGCGAGGGCTACACCTTC
>TRBJ1-2|NA|TRBV27|once
CASTSRQGGFQGYTF
TGTGCCAGCACCTCCCGGCAGGGCGGATTTCAGGGCTACACCTTC
>TRBJ1-3|NA|TRBV7-9|NA
CASSFAGSGNTIYF
TGTGCCAGCAGCTTTGCGGGTTCTGGAAACACCATATATTTT
>TRBJ2-1|NA|TRBV4-1|NA
CASSQDGSSYNEQFF
TGCGCCAGCAGCCAAGACGGGAGCTCCTACAATGAGCAGTTCTTC
>TRBJ1-5|TRBD1|TRBV6-1|NA
CASSQYGTDNQPQHF
TGTGCCAGCAGTCAATACGGGACAGATAATCAGCCCCAGCATTTT
>TRBJ2-1|NA|TRBV5-1|NA
CASSLEGRGSWDEQFF
TGCGCCAGCAGCTTGGAGGGCCGCGGATCTTGGGATGAGCAGTTCTTC
>TRBJ2-7|TRBD2|TRBV7-2|NA
CASSFEGGRTPYEQYF
TGTGCCAGCAGCTTTGAGGGCGGGAGAACCCCCTACGAGCAGTACTTC
>TRBJ1-2|NA|TRBV7-9|NA
CASSLEGRQPYGYTF
TGTGCCAGCAGCTTAGAAGGTCGTCAGCCCTATGGCTACACCTTC
>TRBJ1-1|NA|TRBV12-5|NA
CASVGIAEAFF
TGTGCTAGTGTGGGGATAGCTGAAGCTTTCTTT
>TRBJ2-6|NA|TRBV21-1|once
CASTTLDRGDNSGANVLTF
TGTGCCAGCACCACCTTGGACAGGGGGGACAACTCTGGGGCCAACGTCCTGACTTTC
>TRBJ2-1|NA|TRBV7-2|NA
CASSLEQSRHNEQFF
TGTGCCAGCAGCTTAGAACAATCACGACACAATGAGCAGTTCTTC
>TRBJ1-5|NA|TRBV27|few
CASSRTVSNQPQHF
TGTGCCAGCAGTCGCACAGTTTCGAATCAGCCCCAGCATTTT
>TRBJ1-1|NA|TRBV1|NA
CTSSHFCPTEAFF
TGCACCAGCAGCCATTTCTGTCCCACTGAAGCTTTCTTT
>TRBJ2-1|TRBD2|TRBV9|NA
CASSNTGLAGDISYNEQFF
TGTGCCAGCAGCAATACGGGACTAGCGGGAGATATTTCCTACAATGAGCAGTTCTTC
>TRBJ1-4|NA|TRBV7-2|once
CASSVGGGREKLFF
TGTGCCAGCAGCGTTGGAGGGGGAAGGGAAAAACTGTTTTTT
>TRBJ1-2|NA|TRBV30|NA
CAWSAILYHAGRQNYGYTF
TGTGCCTGGAGTGCGATCCTTTATCACGCCGGAAGACAGAACTATGGCTACACCTTC
>TRBJ2-1|NA|TRBV29-1|NA
CSVVFRENYNEQFF
TGCAGCGTTGTGTTCCGGGAGAACTACAATGAGCAGTTCTTC
>TRBJ2-7|NA|TRBV25-1|NA
CASSDGTDFSYEQYF
TGTGCCAGCAGTGACGGGACGGACTTCTCCTACGAGCAGTACTTC
>TRBJ2-5|TRBD2|TRBV11-2|NA
CASSLQTSGGGETQYF
TGTGCCAGCAGCCTACAGACTAGCGGGGGGGGAGAGACCCAGTACTTC
>TRBJ1-2|TRBD1|TRBV29-1|NA
CSVVQGGNYGYTF
TGCAGCGTTGTTCAGGGGGGGAACTATGGCTACACCTTC
>TRBJ1-5|TRBD1|TRBV18|few
CASSMGTGQGSQPQHF
TGTGCCAGCTCAATGGGTACGGGACAGGGGAGTCAGCCCCAGCATTTT
>TRBJ1-5|NA|TRBV2|NA
CASSEDSYSNQPQHF
TGTGCCAGCAGTGAGGATAGTTATAGCAATCAGCCCCAGCATTTT
>TRBJ2-7|TRBD2|TRBV7-9|NA
CASSQGLAGDEQYF
TGTGCCAGCAGTCAAGGACTAGCGGGAGACGAGCAGTACTTC
>TRBJ1-1|NA|TRBV5-6|NA
CASSRVLVNTEAFF
TGTGCCAGCAGTAGGGTTTTGGTGAACACTGAAGCTTTCTTT
>TRBJ2-7|TRBD1|TRBV27|NA
CASSRGQGSYEQYF
TGTGCCAGCAGTCGTGGACAGGGGTCATACGAGCAGTACTTC
>TRBJ2-1|TRBD1|TRBV19|NA
CASSGGRGPYNEQFF
TGTGCCAGTAGTGGCGGCAGGGGGCCCTACAATGAGCAGTTCTTC
>TRBJ1-2|TRBD1|TRBV5-8|few
CASSLALYAGGLTSYTF
TGTGCCAGCAGCTTGGCACTATACGCAGGGGGCCTTACCAGCTACACCTTC
>TRBJ1-2|NA|TRBV25-1|NA
CASSSGYYGYTF
TGTGCCAGCAGCTCCGGGTACTATGGCTACACCTTC
>TRBJ1-3|NA|TRBV19|few
CASRKGSSGNTIYF
TGTGCCAGTCGGAAAGGTAGCTCTGGAAACACCATATATTTT
>TRBJ1-6|NA|TRBV6-1|NA
CASSEATGSPLHF
TGTGCCAGCAGTGAAGCGACGGGTTCACCCCTCCACTTT